This is a list of T cell receptor beta chains from one sample in a study of PD-L1 blockade in urothelial cancer. Assay: immunoSEQ multiplex PCR; the TCRdb copy retains only in-frame clones and omits some. The sample has roughly 43,000 clones; 80% are singletons. This specimen consisted of PBMCs, obtained around atezolizumab (anti-PD-L1) treatment. These receptors all stem from a man in his sixties with urothelial cancer. CDR3s include the opening cysteine and the closing phenylalanine or tryptophan. A D gene is named only where the DNA matches it firmly. The size entry is marked missing in some rows and otherwise reads once, few, many or a size class.

CDR3nt,CDR3aa,d_gene,j_gene,v_gene,abundance
TGTGCCAGCAGTGAAACAGGGAAACCATATCAGCCCCAGCATTTT,CASSETGKPYQPQHF,.,TRBJ1-5,TRBV25-1,.
TGTGCCTGTACGAGGGGGGGGGCCTTGGGCCAAGAGACCCAGTACTTC,CACTRGGALGQETQYF,.,TRBJ2-5,TRBV28,.
TGCGCCAGCAGCTTCCCGGGGGTAGATTATGGCTACACCTTC,CASSFPGVDYGYTF,.,TRBJ1-2,TRBV5-1,.
TGTGCCAGCGCGACTAGCGGATACACAGATACGCAGTATTTT,CASATSGYTDTQYF,TRBD2,TRBJ2-3,TRBV27,.
TGTGCCAGCAGTTCGACCAGGGGAGGACTAGCGGGCCCAGACTTC,CASSSTRGGLAGPDF,TRBD2,TRBJ2-7,TRBV2,.
TGTGCCAGCAGTTTAGGACAGGGGCTAAGAAACTTC,CASSLGQGLRNF,TRBD1,TRBJ2-5,TRBV28,.
TGCAGCGTTGAATGGGGCAAATGGAGTGCAAACTACTTC,CSVEWGKWSANYF,.,TRBJ2-7,TRBV29-1,.
TGTGCCAGCAGGGGACAGGGTGGAAGGGGTGAGCAGTTCTTC,CASRGQGGRGEQFF,TRBD1,TRBJ2-1,TRBV2,.
TGTGCCAGCAGCCCGTTGATAGCCACCCAAGAGACCCAGTACTTC,CASSPLIATQETQYF,.,TRBJ2-5,TRBV28,.
TGTGCCAGCAGTTACCTCGTCGGGACAGCCACCTACGAGCAGTACTTC,CASSYLVGTATYEQYF,TRBD1,TRBJ2-7,TRBV6-6,few
TGTGCCAGCAGTCCCCTGAGGCAGCTCAATGAAAAACTGTTTTTT,CASSPLRQLNEKLFF,.,TRBJ1-4,TRBV28,once
TGTGCCAGCAGTGACTCCACAGGGGAGGCTCTCTATGGCTACACCTTC,CASSDSTGEALYGYTF,TRBD1,TRBJ1-2,TRBV6-4,.
TGTGCCAGTAGTATGGTCAGAGGGAACCAAGAGACCCAGTACTTC,CASSMVRGNQETQYF,.,TRBJ2-5,TRBV19,few
TGCGCCAGCAGCTTGGACGGACTGCTCTCTGGAAACACCATATATTTT,CASSLDGLLSGNTIYF,.,TRBJ1-3,TRBV5-1,.
TGCGCCAGCAGTCCAGCTAGCGGGAGGGCGAGGGAGACCCAGTACTTC,CASSPASGRARETQYF,TRBD2,TRBJ2-5,TRBV5-1,.
TGTGCCAGCAGCCCACGGACAAGGGAAGAGACCCAGTACTTC,CASSPRTREETQYF,.,TRBJ2-5,TRBV7-8,.
TGTGCCAGCAGCTTATACAGGGGAGGCACAGATACGCAGTATTTT,CASSLYRGGTDTQYF,TRBD1,TRBJ2-3,TRBV7-9,few
TGCGCCAGCAGATTTTCCGGGACAGGGGAATACGAGCAGTACTTC,CASRFSGTGEYEQYF,TRBD1,TRBJ2-7,TRBV4-3,once
TGTGCCAGCAGCCAAAGGAGGGATGAGCAGTTCTTC,CASSQRRDEQFF,.,TRBJ2-1,TRBV7-2,.
TGTGCCTGGAAAGACAATCCGAGCTCCTACGAGCAGTACTTC,CAWKDNPSSYEQYF,.,TRBJ2-7,TRBV30,.
TGTGCCAGCAAAGGGGCCGCTGAAGCTTTCTTT,CASKGAAEAFF,.,TRBJ1-1,TRBV6-5,.
TGTGCCAGCAGCTTGGAAAACTCCAATCAGCCCCAGCATTTT,CASSLENSNQPQHF,.,TRBJ1-5,TRBV5-5,few
TGTGCCAGCAGTTTAGTTGCGGTCCAAGAGACCCAGTACTTC,CASSLVAVQETQYF,.,TRBJ2-5,TRBV28,once
TGCAGCGTTGTAGGGACAGGGAGCATCAATGAGCAGTTCTTC,CSVVGTGSINEQFF,TRBD1,TRBJ2-1,TRBV29-1,.
TGCGCCAGCAGTGGGGGGGTTGATCAGCCCCAGCATTTT,CASSGGVDQPQHF,.,TRBJ1-5,TRBV10-1,.
TGTGCCAGCAGCCAAGATTCGGGACTAACTAGCAATGAGCAGTTCTTC,CASSQDSGLTSNEQFF,TRBD2,TRBJ2-1,TRBV7-9,few
TGCAGTGCTAGAGATTCCGGGGTCCTGACTTTC,CSARDSGVLTF,.,TRBJ2-6,TRBV20-1,.
TGTGCCAGCAGTCCGACAGGGAAAGAGACCCAGTACTTC,CASSPTGKETQYF,TRBD1,TRBJ2-5,TRBV2,.
TGTGCCAGCAGTTTAAACGGGGGGGCAACAGATACGCAGTATTTT,CASSLNGGATDTQYF,TRBD2,TRBJ2-3,TRBV28,.
TGTGCCAGCAGTTCGTGGGGACAATCTCGTGGGGCCAACGTCCTGACTTTC,CASSSWGQSRGANVLTF,.,TRBJ2-6,TRBV28,few
TGTGCCAGCTCACCAGGGACAGGGGAGAACGAGCAGTACTTC,CASSPGTGENEQYF,TRBD1,TRBJ2-7,TRBV18,.
TGCGCCAGCTGGGGCGGGGGCGAGCAGTACTTC,CASWGGGEQYF,TRBD2,TRBJ2-7,TRBV5-1,.
TGTGCCAGCAGCAAAGATTGGGAGACTAGAGGCGAGCAGTACTTC,CASSKDWETRGEQYF,.,TRBJ2-7,TRBV21-1,few
TGTGCCAGCAGTTTACCCCCCTGGACTAGCGGGAACAATGAGCAGTTCTTC,CASSLPPWTSGNNEQFF,TRBD2,TRBJ2-1,TRBV28,.
TGCAGCGTGCTCTTGACAGGGGGCTTTGGTGAAAAACTGTTTTTT,CSVLLTGGFGEKLFF,TRBD1,TRBJ1-4,TRBV29-1,many
TGTGCCAGCAGCTTCCTAAGCGGGGGGGCCTCTGACGAGCAGTACTTC,CASSFLSGGASDEQYF,TRBD2,TRBJ2-7,TRBV7-9,.
TGTGCCAGCAGCCCCGCCGGGACAGGGACCTATGGCTACACCTTC,CASSPAGTGTYGYTF,TRBD1,TRBJ1-2,TRBV14,.
TGTGCCAGCAGTGAAGCGCGGGGGGGCTCTGGAAACACCATATATTTT,CASSEARGGSGNTIYF,.,TRBJ1-3,TRBV6-1,.
TGTGCCAGCACCCCTCATCGGGCCGGGGAGCTGTTTTTT,CASTPHRAGELFF,.,TRBJ2-2,TRBV6-5,.
TGTGCCAGCAGTTTAACCGAAAGCGCAACTAATGAAAAACTGTTTTTT,CASSLTESATNEKLFF,.,TRBJ1-4,TRBV28,.
TGCGCCAGCAGCCAAGGGGCTAGCGGGAGCACAGATACGCAGTATTTT,CASSQGASGSTDTQYF,TRBD2,TRBJ2-3,TRBV5-4,.
TGTGCCAGCAGCTTAGGGGCAGGGGGAGAGACCCAGTACTTC,CASSLGAGGETQYF,TRBD1,TRBJ2-5,TRBV5-6,.
TGTGCCAGCAGCTGGACTAGCGGGAAAGGCAATGAGCAGTTCTTC,CASSWTSGKGNEQFF,TRBD2,TRBJ2-1,TRBV6-5,.
TGTGCCAGTAGTAGTGTTCTTAACTACAATGAGCAGTTCTTC,CASSSVLNYNEQFF,.,TRBJ2-1,TRBV19,.
TGTGCCAGCAGTTTTAGGAGGGCAGCTCAAGAGACCCAGTACTTC,CASSFRRAAQETQYF,.,TRBJ2-5,TRBV27,.
TGCGCCAGCAGCTTGAGCGCCACCGGGGAGCTGTTTTTT,CASSLSATGELFF,.,TRBJ2-2,TRBV5-1,.
TGTGCCAGCAAGGGGATTACAGGGGGGGACACTGAAGCTTTCTTT,CASKGITGGDTEAFF,TRBD1,TRBJ1-1,TRBV27,.
TGTGCCAGCAGTCAATACGGACTAGCGGGAGGAAACCGTTACAATGAGCAGTTCTTC,CASSQYGLAGGNRYNEQFF,TRBD2,TRBJ2-1,TRBV27,.
TGTGCCAGCAGCCAAGGGACTAGCTCTGAGCAGTTCTTC,CASSQGTSSEQFF,TRBD2,TRBJ2-1,TRBV5-5,.
TGCGCCAGCAGCTTGGGACAGACTGTCTCTGGAAACACCATATATTTT,CASSLGQTVSGNTIYF,.,TRBJ1-3,TRBV5-1,.
TGTGCCAGCAGCGTCCGACTAGCCGATGAGCAGTTCTTC,CASSVRLADEQFF,TRBD2,TRBJ2-1,TRBV14,.
TGTGCCAGCAGCTGGCAGGGGAACACCGGGGAGCTGTTTTTT,CASSWQGNTGELFF,.,TRBJ2-2,TRBV7-9,.
TGCGCCAGCCAAACAGGGGGGATGAACACTGAAGCTTTCTTT,CASQTGGMNTEAFF,TRBD1,TRBJ1-1,TRBV5-1,.
TGTGCCATACGGACAGGGGATGAGCAGTTCTTC,CAIRTGDEQFF,TRBD1,TRBJ2-1,TRBV10-3,.